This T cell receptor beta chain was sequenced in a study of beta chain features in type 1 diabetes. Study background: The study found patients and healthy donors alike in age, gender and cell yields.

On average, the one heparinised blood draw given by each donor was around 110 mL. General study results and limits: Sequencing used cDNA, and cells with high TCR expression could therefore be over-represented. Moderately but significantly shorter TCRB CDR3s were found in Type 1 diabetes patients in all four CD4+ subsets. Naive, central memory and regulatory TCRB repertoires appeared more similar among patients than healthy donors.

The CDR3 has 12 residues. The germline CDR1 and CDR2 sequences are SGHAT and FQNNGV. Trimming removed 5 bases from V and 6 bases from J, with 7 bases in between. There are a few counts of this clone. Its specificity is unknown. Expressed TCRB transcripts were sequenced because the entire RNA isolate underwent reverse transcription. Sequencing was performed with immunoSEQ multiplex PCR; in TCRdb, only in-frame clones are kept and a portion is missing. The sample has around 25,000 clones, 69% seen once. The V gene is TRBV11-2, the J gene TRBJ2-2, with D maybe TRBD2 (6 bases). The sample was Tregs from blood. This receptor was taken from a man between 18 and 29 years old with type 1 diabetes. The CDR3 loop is CASSTGAGELFF. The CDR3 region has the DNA TGTGCCAGCAGCACGGGAGCCGGGGAGCTGTTTTTT.